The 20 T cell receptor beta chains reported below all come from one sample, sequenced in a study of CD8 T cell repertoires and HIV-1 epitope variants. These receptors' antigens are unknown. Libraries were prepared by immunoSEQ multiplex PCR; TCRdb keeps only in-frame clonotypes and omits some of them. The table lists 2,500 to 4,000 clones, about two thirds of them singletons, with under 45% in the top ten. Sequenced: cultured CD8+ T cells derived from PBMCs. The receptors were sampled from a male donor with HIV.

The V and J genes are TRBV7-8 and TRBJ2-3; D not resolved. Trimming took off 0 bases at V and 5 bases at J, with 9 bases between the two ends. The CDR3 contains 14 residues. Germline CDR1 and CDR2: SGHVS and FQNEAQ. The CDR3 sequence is CASSLASVGDTQYF. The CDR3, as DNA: TGTGCCAGCAGCTTAGCGAGCGTTGGAGATACGCAGTATTTT.

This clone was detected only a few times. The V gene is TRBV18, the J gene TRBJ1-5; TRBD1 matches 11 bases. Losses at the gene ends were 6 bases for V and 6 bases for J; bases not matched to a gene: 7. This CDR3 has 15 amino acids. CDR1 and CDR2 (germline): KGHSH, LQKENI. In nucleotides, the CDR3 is TGTGCCAGCTCCCGGGGACAGGGGGAAGGTCAGCCCCAGCATTTT. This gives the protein CASSRGQGEGQPQHF. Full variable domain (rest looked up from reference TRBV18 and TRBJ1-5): NAGVMQNPRHLVRRRGQEARLRCSPMKGHSHVYWYRQLPEEGLKFMVYLQKENIIDESGMPKERFSAEFPKEGPSILRIQQVVRGDSAAYFCASSRGQGEGQPQHFGDGTRLSIL.

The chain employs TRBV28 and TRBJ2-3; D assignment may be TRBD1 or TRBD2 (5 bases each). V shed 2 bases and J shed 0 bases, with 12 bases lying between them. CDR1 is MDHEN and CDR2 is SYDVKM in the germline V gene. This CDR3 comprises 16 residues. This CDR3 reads CASSLGDGKSTDTQYF. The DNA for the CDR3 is TGTGCCAGCAGTTTAGGGGACGGGAAAAGCACAGATACGCAGTATTTT.

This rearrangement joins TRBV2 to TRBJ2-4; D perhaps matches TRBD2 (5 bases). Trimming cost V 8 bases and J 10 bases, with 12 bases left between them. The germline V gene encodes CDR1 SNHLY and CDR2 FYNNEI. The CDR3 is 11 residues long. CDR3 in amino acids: CASGPRTIQYF. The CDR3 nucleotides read TGTGCCAGCGGACCCAGGACTATTCAGTACTTC.

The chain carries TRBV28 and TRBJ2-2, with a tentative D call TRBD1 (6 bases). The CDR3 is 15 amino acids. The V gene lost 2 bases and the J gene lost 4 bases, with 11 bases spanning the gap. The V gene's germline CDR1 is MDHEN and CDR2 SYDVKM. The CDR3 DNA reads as TGTGCCAGCAGTTTACAAAGGGGGACCACCGGGGAGCTGTTTTTT. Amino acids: CASSLQRGTTGELFF.

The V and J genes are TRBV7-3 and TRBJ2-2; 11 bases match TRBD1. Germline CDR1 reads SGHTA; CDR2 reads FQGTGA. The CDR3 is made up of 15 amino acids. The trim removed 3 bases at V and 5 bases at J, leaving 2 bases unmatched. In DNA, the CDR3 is TGTGCCAGCAGCTTTGGACAGGGGGCAACCGGGGAGCTGTTTTTT. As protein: CASSFGQGATGELFF.

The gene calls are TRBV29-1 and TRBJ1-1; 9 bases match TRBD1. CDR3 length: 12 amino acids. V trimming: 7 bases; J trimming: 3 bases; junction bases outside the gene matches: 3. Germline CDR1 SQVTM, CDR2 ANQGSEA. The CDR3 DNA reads TGCAGCGCGAGGACAGGGGACACTGAAGCTTTCTTT. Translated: CSARTGDTEAFF.

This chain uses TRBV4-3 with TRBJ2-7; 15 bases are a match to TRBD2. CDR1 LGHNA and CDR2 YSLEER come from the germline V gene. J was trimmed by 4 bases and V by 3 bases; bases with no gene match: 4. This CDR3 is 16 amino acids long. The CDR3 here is CASSHAGLAGGYEQYF. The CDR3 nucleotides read TGCGCCAGCAGCCACGCCGGACTAGCGGGGGGGTACGAGCAGTACTTC.

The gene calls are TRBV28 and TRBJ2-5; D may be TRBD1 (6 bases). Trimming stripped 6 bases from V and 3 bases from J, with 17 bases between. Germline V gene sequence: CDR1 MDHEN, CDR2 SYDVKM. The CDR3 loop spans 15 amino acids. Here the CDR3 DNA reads TGTGCCAGCAGCTCATCCAAGTACAGGGAAGAGACCCAGTACTTC. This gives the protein CASSSSKYREETQYF.

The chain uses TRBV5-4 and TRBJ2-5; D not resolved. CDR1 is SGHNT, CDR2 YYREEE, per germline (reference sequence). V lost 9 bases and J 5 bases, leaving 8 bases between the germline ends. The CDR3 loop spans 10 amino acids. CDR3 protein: CATPAETQYF. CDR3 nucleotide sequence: TGTGCCACCCCAGCGGAGACCCAGTACTTC.

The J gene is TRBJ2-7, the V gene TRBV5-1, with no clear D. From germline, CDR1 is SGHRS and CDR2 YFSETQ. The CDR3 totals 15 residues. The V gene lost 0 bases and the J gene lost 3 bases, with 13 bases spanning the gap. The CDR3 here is CASSLDRSTFYEQYF. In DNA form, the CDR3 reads TGCGCCAGCAGCTTGGACAGAAGCACCTTCTACGAGCAGTACTTC.

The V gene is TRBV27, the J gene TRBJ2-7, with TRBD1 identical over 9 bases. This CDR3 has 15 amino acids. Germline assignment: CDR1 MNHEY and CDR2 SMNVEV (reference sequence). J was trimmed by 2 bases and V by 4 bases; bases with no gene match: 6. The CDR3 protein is CASSSGTGYPYEQYF. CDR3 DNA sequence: TGTGCCAGCAGTTCCGGGACAGGGTACCCCTACGAGCAGTACTTC.

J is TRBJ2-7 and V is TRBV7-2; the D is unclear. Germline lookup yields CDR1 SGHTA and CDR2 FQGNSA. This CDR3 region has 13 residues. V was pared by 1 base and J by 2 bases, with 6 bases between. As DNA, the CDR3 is TGTGCCAGCAGCTTAGACTGGGCCTACGAGCAGTACTTC. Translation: CASSLDWAYEQYF.

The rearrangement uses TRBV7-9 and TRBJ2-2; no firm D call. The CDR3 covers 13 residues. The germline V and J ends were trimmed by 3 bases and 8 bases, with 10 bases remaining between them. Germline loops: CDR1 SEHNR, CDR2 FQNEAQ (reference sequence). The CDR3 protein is CASSLKSSGELFF. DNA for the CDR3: TGTGCCAGCAGCTTGAAGAGTTCTGGGGAGCTGTTTTTT.

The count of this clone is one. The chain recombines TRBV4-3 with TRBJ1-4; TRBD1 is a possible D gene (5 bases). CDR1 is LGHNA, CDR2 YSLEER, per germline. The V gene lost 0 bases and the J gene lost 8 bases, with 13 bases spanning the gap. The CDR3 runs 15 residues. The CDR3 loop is CASSQDGGEEEKLFF. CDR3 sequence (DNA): TGCGCCAGCAGCCAAGATGGAGGGGAAGAAGAAAAACTGTTTTTT.

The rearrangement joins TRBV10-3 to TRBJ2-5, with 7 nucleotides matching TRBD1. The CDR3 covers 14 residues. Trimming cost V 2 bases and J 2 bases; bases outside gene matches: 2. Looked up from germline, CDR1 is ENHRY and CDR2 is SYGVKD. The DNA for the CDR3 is TGTGCCATCAGTGAGCGGGGACAGCAAGAGACCCAGTACTTC. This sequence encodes CAISERGQQETQYF.

The chain's CDR3 is CSVPSGAGGVTEAFF. CDR3 in DNA: TGCAGCGTCCCGAGCGGGGCAGGAGGGGTAACTGAAGCTTTCTTT. The rearrangement links TRBV29-1 to TRBJ1-1; tentatively, D is TRBD1 (5 bases). V lost 6 bases, J lost 5 bases, and 22 bases lay in between. Looked up from germline, CDR1 is SQVTM and CDR2 is ANQGSEA. The CDR3 has 15 residues. The full variable domain, in which reference TRBV29-1 and TRBJ1-1 provide the parts outside the CDR3, is SAVISQKPSRDICQRGTSLTIQCQVDSQVTMMFWYRQQPGQSLTLIATANQGSEATYESGFVIDKFPISRPNLTFSTLTVSNMSPEDSSIYLCSVPSGAGGVTEAFFGQGTRLTVV.

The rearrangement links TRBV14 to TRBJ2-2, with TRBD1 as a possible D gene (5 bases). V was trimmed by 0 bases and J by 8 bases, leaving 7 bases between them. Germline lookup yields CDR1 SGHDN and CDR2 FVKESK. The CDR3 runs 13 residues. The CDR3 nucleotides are TGTGCCAGCAGCCAAGATCAGGGTGGGGAGCTGTTTTTT. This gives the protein CASSQDQGGELFF.

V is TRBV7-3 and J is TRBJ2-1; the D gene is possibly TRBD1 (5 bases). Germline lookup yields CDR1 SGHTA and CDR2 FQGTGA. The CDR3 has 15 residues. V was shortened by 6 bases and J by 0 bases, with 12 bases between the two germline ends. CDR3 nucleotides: TGTGCCAGCAGTTGGAGACAGAGCTCCTACAATGAGCAGTTCTTC. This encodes CASSWRQSSYNEQFF. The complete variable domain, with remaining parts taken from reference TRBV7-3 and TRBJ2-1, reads GAGVSQTPSNKVTEKGKYVELRCDPISGHTALYWYRQSLGQGPEFLIYFQGTGAADDSGLPNDRFFAVRPEGSVSTLKIQRTERGDSAVYLCASSWRQSSYNEQFFGPGTRLTVL.

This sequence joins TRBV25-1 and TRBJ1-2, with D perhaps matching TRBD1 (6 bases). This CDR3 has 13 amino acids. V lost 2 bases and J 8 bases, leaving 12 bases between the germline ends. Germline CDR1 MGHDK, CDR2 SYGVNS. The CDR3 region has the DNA TGTGCCAGCAGTGAACCCCCAGGGGACGGCTACACCTTC. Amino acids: CASSEPPGDGYTF.